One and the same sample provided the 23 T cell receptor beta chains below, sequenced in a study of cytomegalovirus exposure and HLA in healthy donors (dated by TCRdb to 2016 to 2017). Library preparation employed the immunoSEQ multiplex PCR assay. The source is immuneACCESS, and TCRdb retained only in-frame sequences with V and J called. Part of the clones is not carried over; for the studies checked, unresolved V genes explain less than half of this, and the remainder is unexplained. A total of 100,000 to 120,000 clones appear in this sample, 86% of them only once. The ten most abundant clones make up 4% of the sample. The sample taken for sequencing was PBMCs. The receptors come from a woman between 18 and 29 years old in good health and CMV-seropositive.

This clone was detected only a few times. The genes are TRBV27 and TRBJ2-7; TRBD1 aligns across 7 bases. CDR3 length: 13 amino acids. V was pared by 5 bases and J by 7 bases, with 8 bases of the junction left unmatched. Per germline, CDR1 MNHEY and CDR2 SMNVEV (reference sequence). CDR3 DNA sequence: TGTGCCAGCAGTGGTAAGACAGGGACGGAGCAGTACTTC. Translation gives CASSGKTGTEQYF.

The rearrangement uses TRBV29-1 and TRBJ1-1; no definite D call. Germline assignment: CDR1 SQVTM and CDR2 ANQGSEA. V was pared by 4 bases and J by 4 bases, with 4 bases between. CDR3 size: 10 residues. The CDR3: CSVVRTEAFF. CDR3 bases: TGCAGCGTTGTGCGCACTGAAGCTTTCTTT. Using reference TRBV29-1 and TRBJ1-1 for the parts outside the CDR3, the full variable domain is SAVISQKPSRDICQRGTSLTIQCQVDSQVTMMFWYRQQPGQSLTLIATANQGSEATYESGFVIDKFPISRPNLTFSTLTVSNMSPEDSSIYLCSVVRTEAFFGQGTRLTVV.

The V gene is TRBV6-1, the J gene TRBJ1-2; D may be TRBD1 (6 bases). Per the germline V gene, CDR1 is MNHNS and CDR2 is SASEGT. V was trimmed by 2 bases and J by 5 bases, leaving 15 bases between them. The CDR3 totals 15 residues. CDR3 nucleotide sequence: TGTGCCAGCAGTGAATTCTTGACAGGCTATTATGGCTACACCTTC. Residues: CASSEFLTGYYGYTF.

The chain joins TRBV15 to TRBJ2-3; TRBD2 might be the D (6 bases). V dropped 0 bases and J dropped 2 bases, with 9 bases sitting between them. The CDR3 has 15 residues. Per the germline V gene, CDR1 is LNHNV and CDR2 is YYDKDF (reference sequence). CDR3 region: CATSRDGGITDTQYF. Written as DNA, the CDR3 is TGTGCCACCAGCAGAGATGGGGGGATCACAGATACGCAGTATTTT.

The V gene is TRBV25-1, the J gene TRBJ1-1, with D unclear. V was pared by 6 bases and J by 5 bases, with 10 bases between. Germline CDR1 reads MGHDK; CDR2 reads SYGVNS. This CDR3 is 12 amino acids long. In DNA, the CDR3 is TGTGCCAGCAGATCTCGCAGGACTGAAGCTTTCTTT. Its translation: CASRSRRTEAFF.

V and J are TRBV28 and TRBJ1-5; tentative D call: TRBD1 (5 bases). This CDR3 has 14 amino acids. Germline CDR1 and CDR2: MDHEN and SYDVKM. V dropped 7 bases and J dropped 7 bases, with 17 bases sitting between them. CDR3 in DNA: TGTGCCAGCAAGACCGGGGGGGGAGGGCAGCCCCAGCATTTT. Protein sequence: CASKTGGGGQPQHF.

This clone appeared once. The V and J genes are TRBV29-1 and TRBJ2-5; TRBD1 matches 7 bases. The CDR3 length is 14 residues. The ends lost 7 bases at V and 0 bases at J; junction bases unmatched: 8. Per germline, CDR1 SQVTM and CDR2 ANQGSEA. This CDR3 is CSATTGIDQETQYF. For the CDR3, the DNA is TGCAGCGCAACGACAGGGATTGACCAAGAGACCCAGTACTTC.

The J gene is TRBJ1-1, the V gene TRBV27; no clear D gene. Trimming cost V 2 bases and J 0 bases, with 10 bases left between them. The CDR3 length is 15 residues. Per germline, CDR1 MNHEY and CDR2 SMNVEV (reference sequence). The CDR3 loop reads CASSLSGGVNTEAFF. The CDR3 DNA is TGTGCCAGCAGTTTAAGTGGAGGAGTGAACACTGAAGCTTTCTTT.

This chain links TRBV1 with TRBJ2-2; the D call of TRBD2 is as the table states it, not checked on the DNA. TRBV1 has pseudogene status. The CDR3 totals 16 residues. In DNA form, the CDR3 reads TGCACCAGCAGCCAAGATCCGGAGGCTAGCGATGAGGAGCTGTTTTTT. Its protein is CTSSQDPEASDEELFF.

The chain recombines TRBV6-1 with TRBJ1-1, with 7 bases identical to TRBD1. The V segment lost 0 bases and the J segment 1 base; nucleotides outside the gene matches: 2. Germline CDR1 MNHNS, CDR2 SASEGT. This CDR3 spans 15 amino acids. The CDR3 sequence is CASSEARTGNTEAFF. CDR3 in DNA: TGTGCCAGCAGTGAAGCAAGGACAGGGAACACTGAAGCTTTCTTT.

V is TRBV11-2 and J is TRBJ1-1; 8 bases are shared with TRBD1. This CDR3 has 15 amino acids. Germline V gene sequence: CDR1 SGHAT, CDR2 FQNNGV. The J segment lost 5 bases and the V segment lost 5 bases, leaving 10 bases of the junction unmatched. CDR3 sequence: CASSPLDRGDTEAFF. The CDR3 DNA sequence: TGTGCCAGCAGCCCGCTTGACAGGGGTGATACTGAAGCTTTCTTT.

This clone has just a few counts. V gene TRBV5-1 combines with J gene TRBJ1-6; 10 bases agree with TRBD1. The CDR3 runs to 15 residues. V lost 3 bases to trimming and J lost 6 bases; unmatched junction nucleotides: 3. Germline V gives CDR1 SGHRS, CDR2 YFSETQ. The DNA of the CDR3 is TGCGCCAGCAGCTCGACAGGGGGCTCTAATTCACCCCTCCACTTT. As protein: CASSSTGGSNSPLHF.

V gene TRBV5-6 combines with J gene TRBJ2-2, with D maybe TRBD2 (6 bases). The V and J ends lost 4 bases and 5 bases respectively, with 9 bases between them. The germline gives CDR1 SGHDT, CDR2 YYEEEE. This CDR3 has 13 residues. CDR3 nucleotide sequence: TGTGCCAGCAGCCTTGGGGGGACCGGGGAGCTGTTTTTT. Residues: CASSLGGTGELFF.

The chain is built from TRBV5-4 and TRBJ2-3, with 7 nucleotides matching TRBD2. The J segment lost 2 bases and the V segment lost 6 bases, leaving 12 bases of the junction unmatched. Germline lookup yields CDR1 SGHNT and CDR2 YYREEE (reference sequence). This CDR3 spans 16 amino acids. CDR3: CASNPGRIPDTDTQYF. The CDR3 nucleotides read TGTGCCAGCAATCCCGGGAGGATCCCGGACACAGATACGCAGTATTTT.

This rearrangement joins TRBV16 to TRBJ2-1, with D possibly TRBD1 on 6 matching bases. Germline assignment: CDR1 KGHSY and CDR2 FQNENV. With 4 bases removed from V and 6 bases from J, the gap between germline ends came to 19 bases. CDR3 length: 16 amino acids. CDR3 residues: CASSPRVPGAGNEQFF. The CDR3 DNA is TGTGCCAGCAGCCCCCGTGTGCCAGGGGCGGGCAATGAGCAGTTCTTC.

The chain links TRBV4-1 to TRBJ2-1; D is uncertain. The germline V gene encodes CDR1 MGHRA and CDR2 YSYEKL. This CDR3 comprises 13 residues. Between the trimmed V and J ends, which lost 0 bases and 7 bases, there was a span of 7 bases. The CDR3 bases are TGCGCCAGCAGCCAAGAAGCCGCTAATGAGCAGTTCTTC. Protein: CASSQEAANEQFF.

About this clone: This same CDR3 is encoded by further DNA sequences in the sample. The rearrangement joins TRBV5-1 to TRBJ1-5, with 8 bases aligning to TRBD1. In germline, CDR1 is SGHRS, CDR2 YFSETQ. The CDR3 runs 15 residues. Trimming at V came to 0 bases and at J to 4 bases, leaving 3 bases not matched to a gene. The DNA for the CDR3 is TGCGCCAGCAGCTTGGACACAGGGGGAAATCAGCCCCAGCATTTT. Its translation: CASSLDTGGNQPQHF.

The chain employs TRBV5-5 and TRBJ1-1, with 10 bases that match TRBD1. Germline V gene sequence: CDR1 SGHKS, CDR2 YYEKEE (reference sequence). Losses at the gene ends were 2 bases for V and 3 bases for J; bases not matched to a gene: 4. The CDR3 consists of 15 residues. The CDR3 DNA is TGTGCCAGCAGCTTCTCCGGACAGGGGGACACTGAAGCTTTCTTT. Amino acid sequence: CASSFSGQGDTEAFF.

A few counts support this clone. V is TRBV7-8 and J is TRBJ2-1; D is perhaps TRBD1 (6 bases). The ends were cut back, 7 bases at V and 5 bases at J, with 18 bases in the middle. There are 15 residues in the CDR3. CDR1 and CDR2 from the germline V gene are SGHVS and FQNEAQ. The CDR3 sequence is CASNRERDNNNEQFF. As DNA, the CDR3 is TGTGCCAGCAACCGAGAGAGGGACAACAACAATGAGCAGTTCTTC.

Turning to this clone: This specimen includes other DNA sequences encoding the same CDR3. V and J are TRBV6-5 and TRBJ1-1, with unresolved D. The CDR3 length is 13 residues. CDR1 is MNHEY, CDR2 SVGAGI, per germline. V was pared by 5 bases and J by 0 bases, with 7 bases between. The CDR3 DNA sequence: TGTGCCAGCAGTCTAACGGTGAACACTGAAGCTTTCTTT. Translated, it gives CASSLTVNTEAFF.

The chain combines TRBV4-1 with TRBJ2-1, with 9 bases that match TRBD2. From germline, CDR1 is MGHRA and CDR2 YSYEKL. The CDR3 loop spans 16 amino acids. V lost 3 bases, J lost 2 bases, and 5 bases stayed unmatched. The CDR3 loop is CASSQGLAGTYNEQFF. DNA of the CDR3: TGCGCCAGCAGCCAGGGGCTAGCGGGGACCTACAATGAGCAGTTCTTC.

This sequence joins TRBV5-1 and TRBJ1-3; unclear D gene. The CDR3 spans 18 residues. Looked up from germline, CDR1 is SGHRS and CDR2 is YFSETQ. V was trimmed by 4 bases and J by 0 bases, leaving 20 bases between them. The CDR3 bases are TGCGCCAGCAGCCTCCAACCCTCGCCAGGAAACTCTGGAAACACCATATATTTT. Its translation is CASSLQPSPGNSGNTIYF. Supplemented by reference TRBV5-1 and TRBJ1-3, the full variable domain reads KAGVTQTPRYLIKTRGQQVTLSCSPISGHRSVSWYQQTPGQGLQFLFEYFSETQRNKGNFPGRFSGRQFSNSRSEMNVSTLELGDSALYLCASSLQPSPGNSGNTIYFGEGSWLTVV.

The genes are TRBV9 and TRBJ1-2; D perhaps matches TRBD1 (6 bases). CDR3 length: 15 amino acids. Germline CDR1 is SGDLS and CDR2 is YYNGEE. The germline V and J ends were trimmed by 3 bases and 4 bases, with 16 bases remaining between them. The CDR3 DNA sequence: TGTGCCAGCAGCGGAATTACAGGGAAAATCTATGGCTACACCTTC. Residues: CASSGITGKIYGYTF.